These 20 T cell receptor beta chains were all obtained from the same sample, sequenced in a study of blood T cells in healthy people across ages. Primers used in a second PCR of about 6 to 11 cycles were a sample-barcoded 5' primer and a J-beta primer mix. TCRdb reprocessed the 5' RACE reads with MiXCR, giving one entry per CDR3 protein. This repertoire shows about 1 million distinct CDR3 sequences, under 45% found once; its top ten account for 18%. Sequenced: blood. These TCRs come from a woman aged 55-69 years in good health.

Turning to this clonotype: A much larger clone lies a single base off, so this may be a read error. The CDR3 bases are TGTGCCAGCAGTCCCGGACAGACAAAAGGCTACACCTTC. Its protein product is CASSPGQTKGYTF. V gene TRBV12-3 or TRBV12-4 combines with J gene TRBJ1-2, with D perhaps matching TRBD1 (6 bases). This CDR3 is built from 13 residues. V lost 5 bases to trimming and J lost 8 bases, with 15 bases between them.

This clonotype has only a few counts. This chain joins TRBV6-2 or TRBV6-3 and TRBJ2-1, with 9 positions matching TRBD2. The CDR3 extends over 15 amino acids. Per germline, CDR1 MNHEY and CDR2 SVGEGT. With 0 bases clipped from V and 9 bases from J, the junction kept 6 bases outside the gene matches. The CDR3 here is CASSYSAGGPAEQFF. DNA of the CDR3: TGTGCCAGCAGTTACTCGGCGGGAGGGCCTGCTGAGCAGTTCTTC.

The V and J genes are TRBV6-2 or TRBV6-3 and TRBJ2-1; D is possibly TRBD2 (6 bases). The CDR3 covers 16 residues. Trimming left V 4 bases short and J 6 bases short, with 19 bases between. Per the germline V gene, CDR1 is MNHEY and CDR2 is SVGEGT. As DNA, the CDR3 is TGTGCCAGCAGTTTCCCCCGGGCGGGATCCCCCAATGAGCAGTTCTTC. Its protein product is CASSFPRAGSPNEQFF.

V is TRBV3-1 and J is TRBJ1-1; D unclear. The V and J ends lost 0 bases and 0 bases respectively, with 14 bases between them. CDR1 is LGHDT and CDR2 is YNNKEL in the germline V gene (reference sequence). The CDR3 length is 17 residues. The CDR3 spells CASSQDLGGIMNTEAFF. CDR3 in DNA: TGTGCCAGCAGCCAAGATTTGGGCGGTATCATGAACACTGAAGCTTTCTTT. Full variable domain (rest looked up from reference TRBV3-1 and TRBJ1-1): DTAVSQTPKYLVTQMGNDKSIKCEQNLGHDTMYWYKQDSKKFLKIMFSYNNKELIINETVPNRFSPKSPDKAHLNLHINSLELGDSAVYFCASSQDLGGIMNTEAFFGQGTRLTVV.

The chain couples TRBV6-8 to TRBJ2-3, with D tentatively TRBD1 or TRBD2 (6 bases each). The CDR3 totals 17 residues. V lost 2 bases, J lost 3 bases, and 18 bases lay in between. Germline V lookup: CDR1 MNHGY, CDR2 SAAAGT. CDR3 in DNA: TGTGCCAGCAGTTACGAGGAGGGGGAGATGATGACAGATACGCAGTATTTT. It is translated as CASSYEEGEMMTDTQYF.

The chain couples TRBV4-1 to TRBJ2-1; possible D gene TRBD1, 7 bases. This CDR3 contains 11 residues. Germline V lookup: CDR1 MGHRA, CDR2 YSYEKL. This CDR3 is CAAGGGDEQFF. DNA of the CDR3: TGCGCAGCAGGGGGAGGCGATGAGCAGTTCTTC.

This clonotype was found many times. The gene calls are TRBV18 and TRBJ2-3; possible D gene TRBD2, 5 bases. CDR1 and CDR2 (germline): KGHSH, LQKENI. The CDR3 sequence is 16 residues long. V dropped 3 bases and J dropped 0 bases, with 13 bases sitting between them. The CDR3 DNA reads TGTGCCAGCTCACCTTTTGGAGGAACTAGCACAGATACGCAGTATTTT. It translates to CASSPFGGTSTDTQYF.

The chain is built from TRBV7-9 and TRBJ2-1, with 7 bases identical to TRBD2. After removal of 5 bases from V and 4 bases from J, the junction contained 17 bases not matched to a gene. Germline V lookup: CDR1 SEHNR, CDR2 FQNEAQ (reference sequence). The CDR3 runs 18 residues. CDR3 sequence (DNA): TGTGCCAGCAGCCCCCCCTTTGGCCCTAGCGGTCAGTACAATGAGCAGTTCTTC. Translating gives CASSPPFGPSGQYNEQFF.

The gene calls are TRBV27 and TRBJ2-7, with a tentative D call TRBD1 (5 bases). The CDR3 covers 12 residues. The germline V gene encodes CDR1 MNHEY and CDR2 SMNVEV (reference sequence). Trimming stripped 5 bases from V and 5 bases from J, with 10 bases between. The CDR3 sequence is CASSGRVDEQYF. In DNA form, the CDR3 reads TGTGCCAGCAGTGGCAGGGTTGACGAGCAGTACTTC.

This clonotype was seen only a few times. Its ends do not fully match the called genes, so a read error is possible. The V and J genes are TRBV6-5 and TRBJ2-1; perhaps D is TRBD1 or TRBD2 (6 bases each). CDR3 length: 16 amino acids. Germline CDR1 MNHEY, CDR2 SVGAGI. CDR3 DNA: TGTGCCAGCAGTCCCGGACAGCTTAGCGGATACAATGAGCGGTTCTTC. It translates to CASSPGQLSGYNERFF.

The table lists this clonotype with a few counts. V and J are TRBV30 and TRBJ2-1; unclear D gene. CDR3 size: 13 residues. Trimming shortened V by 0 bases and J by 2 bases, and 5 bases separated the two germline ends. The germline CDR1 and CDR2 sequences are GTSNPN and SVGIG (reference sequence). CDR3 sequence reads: CAWSVGPYNEQFF. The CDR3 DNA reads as TGTGCCTGGAGTGTCGGTCCCTACAATGAGCAGTTCTTC.

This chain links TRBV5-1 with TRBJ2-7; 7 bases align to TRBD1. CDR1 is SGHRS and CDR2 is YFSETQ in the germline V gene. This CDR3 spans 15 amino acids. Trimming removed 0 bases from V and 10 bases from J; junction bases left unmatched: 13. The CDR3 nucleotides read TGCGCCAGCAGCTTGGGCGACAGGGCCCAAGAGTCCCAGTACTTC. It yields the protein CASSLGDRAQESQYF. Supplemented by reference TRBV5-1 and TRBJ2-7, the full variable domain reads KAGVTQTPRYLIKTRGQQVTLSCSPISGHRSVSWYQQTPGQGLQFLFEYFSETQRNKGNFPGRFSGRQFSNSRSEMNVSTLELGDSALYLCASSLGDRAQESQYFGPGTRLTVT.

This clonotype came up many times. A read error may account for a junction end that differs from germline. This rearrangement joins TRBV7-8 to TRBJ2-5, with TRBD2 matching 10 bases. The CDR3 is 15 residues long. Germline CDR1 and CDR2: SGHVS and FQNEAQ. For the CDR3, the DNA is TGCGCCAGCAGCCTATCAGGACTAGCGGAAGAGACCCAGTACTTC. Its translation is CASSLSGLAEETQYF.

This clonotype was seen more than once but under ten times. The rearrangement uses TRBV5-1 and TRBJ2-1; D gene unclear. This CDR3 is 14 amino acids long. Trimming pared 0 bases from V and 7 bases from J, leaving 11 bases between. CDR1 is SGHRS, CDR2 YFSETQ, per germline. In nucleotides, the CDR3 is TGCGCCAGCAGCTTGGGACCAACCAGTAATGAGCAGTTCTTC. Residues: CASSLGPTSNEQFF.

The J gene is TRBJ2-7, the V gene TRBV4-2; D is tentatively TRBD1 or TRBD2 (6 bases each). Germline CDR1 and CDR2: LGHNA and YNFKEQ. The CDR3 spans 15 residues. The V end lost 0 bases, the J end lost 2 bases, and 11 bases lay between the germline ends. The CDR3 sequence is CASSQERGAPYEQYF. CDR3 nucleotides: TGTGCCAGCAGCCAAGAGAGGGGGGCCCCCTACGAGCAGTACTTC.

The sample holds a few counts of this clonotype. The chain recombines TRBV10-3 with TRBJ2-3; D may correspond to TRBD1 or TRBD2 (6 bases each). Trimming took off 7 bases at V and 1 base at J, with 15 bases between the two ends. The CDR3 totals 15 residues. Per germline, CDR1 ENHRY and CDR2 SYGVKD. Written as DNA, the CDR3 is TGTGCCATCAAAAGGGGGACTGAACGCACAGATACGCAGTATTTT. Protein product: CAIKRGTERTDTQYF.

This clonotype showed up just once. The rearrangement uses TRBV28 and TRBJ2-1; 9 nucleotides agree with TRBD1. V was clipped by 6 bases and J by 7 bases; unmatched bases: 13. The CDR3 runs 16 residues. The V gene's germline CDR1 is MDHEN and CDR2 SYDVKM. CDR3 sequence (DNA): TGTGCCAGCAGCTCCCTATGGGGACAGGGTTTGAATGAGCAGTTCTTC. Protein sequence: CASSSLWGQGLNEQFF. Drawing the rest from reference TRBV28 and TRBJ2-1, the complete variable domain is DVKVTQSSRYLVKRTGEKVFLECVQDMDHENMFWYRQDPGLGLRLIYFSYDVKMKEKGDIPEGYSVSREKKERFSLILESASTNQTSMYLCASSSLWGQGLNEQFFGPGTRLTVL.

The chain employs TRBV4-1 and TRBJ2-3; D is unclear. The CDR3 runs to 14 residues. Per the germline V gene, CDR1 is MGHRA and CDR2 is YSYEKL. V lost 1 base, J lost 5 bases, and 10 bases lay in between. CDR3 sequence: CASSQVNLRDTQYF. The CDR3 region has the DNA TGCGCCAGCAGCCAAGTCAACCTACGAGATACGCAGTATTTT.

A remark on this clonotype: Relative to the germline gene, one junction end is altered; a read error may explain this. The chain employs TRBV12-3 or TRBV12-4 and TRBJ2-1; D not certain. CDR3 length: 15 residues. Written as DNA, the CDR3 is TGTGCCGGCAGCCGGAGCTACGGCTCCTACAATGAGCAGTTCTTC. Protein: CAGSRSYGSYNEQFF.

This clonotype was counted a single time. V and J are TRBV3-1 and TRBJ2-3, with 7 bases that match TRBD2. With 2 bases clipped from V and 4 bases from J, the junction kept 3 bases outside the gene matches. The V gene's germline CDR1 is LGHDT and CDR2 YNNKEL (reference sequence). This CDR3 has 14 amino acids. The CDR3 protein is CASSQRGRADTQYF. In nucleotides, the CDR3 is TGTGCCAGCAGCCAACGGGGGAGGGCAGATACGCAGTATTTT.